A few counts support the clone carrying this TCR beta chain. Its target is not known. Noted treatment: oral pan-JAK inhibitor, 5-10 mg twice daily. Starting from PBMCs, sorting isolated CD4+ and CD8+ T cells. This sample is part of a study of CD8+ T cells in alopecia areata. Study-level information: Severity scoring for treated patients was based on the percentage of affected scalp area.

Following extraction, RNA underwent reverse transcription to cDNA, which served as the sequencing template. Some clones are missing from TCRdb's copy, which holds only in-frame ones; the method was immunoSEQ multiplex PCR. In the table there are about 190,000 clones, roughly 64% of which are singletons. Per the germline V gene, CDR1 is SGHDN and CDR2 is FVKESK. V shed 5 bases and J 3 bases; nucleotides not matched to a gene: 7. This CDR3 comprises 14 residues. Findings and caveats of the study: Just one nonresponder means the tie between baseline CD8+ expansion and response stays uncertain. Patients showed less clear TCR sequence sharing than mice, possibly partly because of HLA diversity.

The TCR comes from a human donor with alopecia areata. The rearrangement uses TRBV14 and TRBJ2-7, with 7 bases matching TRBD1. The sequences come from CD8+ T cells sorted from blood, collected at week 24, from a patient treated with tofacitinib. The CDR3, as DNA: TGTGCCAGCAGCGAAACAGGGGTAAGCTACGAGCAGTACTTC. It yields the protein CASSETGVSYEQYF. Full variable domain (remainder filled in from reference TRBV14 and TRBJ2-7): EAGVTQFPSHSVIEKGQTVTLRCDPISGHDNLYWYRRVMGKEIKFLLHFVKESKQDESGMPNNRFLAERTGGTYSTLKVQPAELEDSGVYFCASSETGVSYEQYFGPGTRLTVT.